This is a list of T cell receptor beta chains from one sample in a study of T cells in Graves' hyperthyroidism and ophthalmopathy. One entry per CDR3 protein results from TCRdb running MiXCR on the multiplex PCR reads. Of around 340,000 distinct CDR3 sequences listed, 21% are singletons. The specimen was blood. All receptors derive from a woman aged 45-60 years with Graves' hyperthyroidism. The CDR3 runs from the conserved cysteine through the conserved F or W. Each record gives: V gene, clone size, D gene, J gene, CDR3 DNA, CDR3 protein. A D gene is named only where the DNA matches it firmly. The listing skips clone size in some rows; elsewhere it reads once, few, many or a size class.

TRBV7-9	many	-	TRBJ2-1	TGTGCCAGCAGCTTAGGGGTCGGGGCCAATGAGCAGTTCTTC	CASSLGVGANEQFF
TRBV11-3	-	-	TRBJ2-2	TGTGCCAGCAGCCCCCCCAAGAACACCGGGGAGCTGTTTTTT	CASSPPKNTGELFF
TRBV19	-	-	TRBJ1-2	TGTGCCAGTAGTATAAGAGGGGTTCCAAACTATGGCTACACCTTC	CASSIRGVPNYGYTF
TRBV12-3/TRBV12-4	many	TRBD1	TRBJ1-5	TGTGCCAGCAGTAGAAACACCGGGACAGGGGCTCAGCCCCAGCATTTT	CASSRNTGTGAQPQHF
TRBV18	many	-	TRBJ1-6	TGTGCCAGCTCACCGCCGACCCGGGACCGCAATTCACCCCTCCACTTT	CASSPPTRDRNSPLHF
TRBV6-5	many	-	TRBJ1-2	TGTGCCAGCAGTTACTCGACCAGACTAGCTAACTATGGCTACACCTTC	CASSYSTRLANYGYTF
TRBV28	many	-	TRBJ1-5	TGTGCCAGCCGTAGGGCAGGGGACAATCAGCCCCAGCATTTT	CASRRAGDNQPQHF
TRBV7-9	-	TRBD1	TRBJ2-4	TGTGCCAGCAGCCGTGGGACAGGGGGAAACATTCAGTACTTC	CASSRGTGGNIQYF
TRBV28	many	TRBD1	TRBJ1-1	TGTGCCAGCAGTTTGGTCCGGGACAGGGCAGGGGACACTGAAGCTTTCTTT	CASSLVRDRAGDTEAFF
TRBV5-1	few	-	TRBJ1-1	TGCGCCAGCAGCTTTTGGCAGGGAGGGACTGAAGCTTTCTTT	CASSFWQGGTEAFF
TRBV4-1	many	-	TRBJ1-2	TGCGCCAGCAGCCAAGGGTGGTCCGAGAGTGGCTACACCTTC	CASSQGWSESGYTF
TRBV20-1	many	-	TRBJ1-5	TGCAGTGCGGAAACCGCAGGGTGGGGCAATCAGCCCCAGCATTTT	CSAETAGWGNQPQHF
TRBV6-1	many	-	TRBJ2-5	TGTGCCAGCAGTGAAGCCTTCCGGGGACTGGCCGCCCAGTACTTC	CASSEAFRGLAAQYF
TRBV2	-	-	TRBJ1-5	TGTGCCAGCACCGCGCAGGGGTATAGCAATCAGCCCCAGCATTTT	CASTAQGYSNQPQHF
TRBV5-4	many	TRBD1	TRBJ2-7	TGTGCCAGCAGCTTGGAACAGGGGGGCTACGAGCAGTACTTC	CASSLEQGGYEQYF
TRBV28	many	TRBD1	TRBJ2-7	TGTGCCAGCAGCCTACAGGGGGCTGGCGAGCAGTACTTC	CASSLQGAGEQYF